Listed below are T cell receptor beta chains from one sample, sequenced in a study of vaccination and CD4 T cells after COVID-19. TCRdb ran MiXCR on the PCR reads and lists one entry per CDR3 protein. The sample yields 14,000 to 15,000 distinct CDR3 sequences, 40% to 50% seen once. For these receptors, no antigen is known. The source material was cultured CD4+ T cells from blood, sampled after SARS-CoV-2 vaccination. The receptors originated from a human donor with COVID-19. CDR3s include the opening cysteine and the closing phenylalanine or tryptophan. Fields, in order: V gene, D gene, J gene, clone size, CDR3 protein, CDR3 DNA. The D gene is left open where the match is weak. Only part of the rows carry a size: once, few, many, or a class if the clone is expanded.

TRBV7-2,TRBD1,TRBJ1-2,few,CASSRGQGFVGYGYTF,TGTGCCAGCAGCCGCGGACAGGGTTTTGTCGGCTATGGCTACACCTTC
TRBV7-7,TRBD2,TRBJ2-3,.,CASSLSPAGGPKDTQYF,TGTGCTAGCAGCTTATCCCCCGCGGGGGGGCCTAAAGATACGCAGTATTTT
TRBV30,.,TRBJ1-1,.,CAWRSDRNTEAFF,TGTGCCTGGAGATCGGACAGGAACACTGAAGCTTTCTTT
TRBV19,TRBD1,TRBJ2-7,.,CASSGRTGGSYEQYF,TGTGCCAGTAGTGGGAGGACAGGGGGCTCCTACGAGCAGTACTTC
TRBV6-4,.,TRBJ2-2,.,CASSDQGDGELFF,TGTGCCAGCAGTGATCAGGGCGACGGGGAGCTGTTTTTT
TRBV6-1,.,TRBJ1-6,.,CASSPLDSSSYNSPLHF,TGTGCCAGCAGTCCACTTGACAGCAGCTCCTATAATTCACCCCTCCACTTT
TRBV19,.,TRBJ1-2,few,CATYAGGWSGYTF,TGTGCCACGTACGCGGGGGGCTGGTCTGGCTACACCTTC
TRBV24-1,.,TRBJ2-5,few,CATQADGSQETQYF,TGTGCCACCCAGGCGGACGGCTCACAAGAGACCCAGTACTTC
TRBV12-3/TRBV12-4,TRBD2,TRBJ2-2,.,CASSWTSGTNTGELFF,TGTGCCAGCAGTTGGACTAGCGGGACGAACACCGGGGAGCTGTTTTTT
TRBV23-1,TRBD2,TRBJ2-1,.,CASSQSRGTSGGEDNEQFF,TGCGCCAGCAGTCAATCGAGGGGAACTAGCGGGGGGGAAGACAATGAGCAGTTCTTC
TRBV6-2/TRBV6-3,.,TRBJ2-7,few,CASSSPRGYVDEQYF,TGTGCCAGCAGTTCTCCTAGGGGGTATGTCGACGAGCAGTACTTC
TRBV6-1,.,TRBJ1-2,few,CASRSPNGVNYGYTF,TGTGCCAGCAGATCCCCTAACGGGGTTAACTATGGCTACACCTTC
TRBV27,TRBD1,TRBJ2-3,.,CASSPDRGRPSTDTQYF,TGTGCCAGCAGTCCGGACAGGGGGCGGCCTAGCACAGATACGCAGTATTTT
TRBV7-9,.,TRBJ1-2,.,CASSQPRGAQYGYTF,TGTGCCAGCAGCCAGCCTAGGGGGGCTCAATATGGCTACACCTTC
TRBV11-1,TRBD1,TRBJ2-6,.,CASSLVGGLTGDSGANVLTF,TGTGCCAGCAGCTTGGTGGGGGGACTGACAGGGGACTCTGGGGCCAACGTCCTGACTTTC
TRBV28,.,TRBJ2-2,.,CASSPPRTGELFF,TGTGCCAGCAGTCCCCCGCGAACCGGGGAGCTGTTTTTT
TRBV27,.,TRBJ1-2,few,CASTPGEGYTF,TGTGCCAGCACCCCGGGAGAGGGCTACACCTTC
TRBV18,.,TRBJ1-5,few,CASSPPGGQPQHF,TGTGCCAGCTCACCCCCTGGGGGTCAGCCCCAGCATTTT
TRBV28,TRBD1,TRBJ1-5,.,CASSFGTGGYQPQHF,TGTGCCAGCAGTTTTGGGACAGGGGGCTATCAGCCCCAGCATTTT
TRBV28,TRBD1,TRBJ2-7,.,CASSLQQGIISYEQYF,TGTGCCAGCAGTTTACAACAGGGGATAATAAGCTACGAGCAGTACTTC
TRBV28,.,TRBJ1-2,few,CASSFTDSYGYTF,TGTGCCAGCAGTTTCACCGACAGTTATGGCTACACCTTC
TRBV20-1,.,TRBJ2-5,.,CSARTTTRRETQYF,TGCAGTGCTAGGACGACTACGCGACGGGAGACCCAGTACTTC
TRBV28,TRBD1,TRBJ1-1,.,CATHQGGRNTEAFF,TGTGCCACCCACCAGGGGGGGAGGAACACTGAAGCTTTCTTT
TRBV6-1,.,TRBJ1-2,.,CASRPEGMAGYTF,TGTGCCAGCAGGCCGGAGGGGATGGCTGGCTACACCTTC
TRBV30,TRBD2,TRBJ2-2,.,CAWSYGLVGNTGELFF,TGTGCCTGGAGTTATGGACTAGTGGGGAACACCGGGGAGCTGTTTTTT
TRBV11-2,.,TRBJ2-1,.,CASSLVALYNEQFF,TGTGCCAGCAGCTTAGTGGCCCTCTACAATGAGCAGTTCTTC
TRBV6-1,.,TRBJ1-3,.,CASRPSHSSGNTIYF,TGTGCCAGCAGGCCTAGCCATTCCTCTGGAAACACCATATATTTT
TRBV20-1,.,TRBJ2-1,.,CSARSAVGGEVNEQFF,TGCAGTGCTAGAAGTGCAGTGGGTGGGGAGGTCAATGAGCAGTTCTTC
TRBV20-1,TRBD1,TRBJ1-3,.,CSAVGQNGNTIYF,TGCAGTGCTGTGGGACAGAATGGAAACACCATATATTTT
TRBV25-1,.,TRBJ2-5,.,CASRGLPGETQYF,TGTGCCAGCAGGGGTCTACCGGGGGAGACCCAGTACTTC
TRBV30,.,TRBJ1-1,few,CAWRQDHEAFF,TGTGCCTGGAGACAGGATCATGAAGCTTTCTTT
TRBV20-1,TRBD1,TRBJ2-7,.,CSARRRDRGLSYEQYF,TGCAGTGCTAGGCGTAGGGACAGGGGTCTCTCCTACGAGCAGTACTTC
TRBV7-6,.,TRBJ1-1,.,CASSKIQGLRGTEAFF,TGTGCCAGCAGCAAAATACAGGGTTTGAGAGGCACTGAAGCTTTCTTT
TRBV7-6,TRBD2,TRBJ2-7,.,CASSLGASGVGEQYF,TGTGCCAGCAGCTTAGGGGCGAGCGGGGTTGGCGAGCAGTACTTC
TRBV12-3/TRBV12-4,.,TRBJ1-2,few,CASSFEIGSDF,TGTGCCAGCAGTTTCGAGATAGGAAGTGACTTC
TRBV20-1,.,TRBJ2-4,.,CSATSHEALAKNIQYF,TGCAGTGCTACCTCCCACGAGGCACTAGCCAAAAACATTCAGTACTTC
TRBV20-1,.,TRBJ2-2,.,CSARDQTGTLRTGELFF,TGCAGTGCTAGAGACCAAACCGGGACTTTGAGGACCGGGGAGCTGTTTTTT
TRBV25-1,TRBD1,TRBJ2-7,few,CASGGTGYAEQYF,TGTGCCAGCGGGGGGACAGGGTATGCCGAGCAGTACTTC
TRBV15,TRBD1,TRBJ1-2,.,CATSRDVGQGGYTF,TGTGCCACCAGCAGAGATGTGGGACAGGGAGGCTACACCTTC
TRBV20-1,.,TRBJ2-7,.,CSARDLFERNPYEQYF,TGCAGTGCTAGAGACCTATTTGAAAGGAACCCATACGAGCAGTACTTC
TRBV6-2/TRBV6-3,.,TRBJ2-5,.,CASSYSLSLSGGETQYF,TGTGCCAGCAGTTACTCCCTGTCTTTATCGGGTGGCGAGACCCAGTACTTC
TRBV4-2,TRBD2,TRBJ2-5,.,CASSPLSGGRETQYF,TGTGCCAGCAGCCCCCTTAGCGGGGGGAGGGAGACCCAGTACTTC
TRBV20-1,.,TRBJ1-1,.,CSASPGTNTEAFF,TGCAGTGCTAGCCCAGGGACGAACACTGAAGCTTTCTTT
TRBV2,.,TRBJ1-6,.,CASGPPSSYNSPLHF,TGTGCCAGCGGGCCCCCGAGCTCCTATAATTCACCCCTCCACTTT
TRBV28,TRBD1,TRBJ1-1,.,CASSLNRGAFF,TGTGCCAGCAGTTTAAACAGGGGTGCTTTCTTT
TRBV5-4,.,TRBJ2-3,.,CASSSQTGLVGDTQYF,TGTGCCAGCAGCTCCCAGACAGGTCTGGTGGGAGATACGCAGTATTTT
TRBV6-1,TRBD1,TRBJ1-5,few,CASSPSRGSNQPQHF,TGTGCCAGCAGCCCCAGCAGGGGGAGCAATCAGCCCCAGCATTTT
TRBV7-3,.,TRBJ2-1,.,CASSLTLGFNEQFF,TGTGCCAGCAGCTTAACACTAGGTTTCAATGAGCAGTTCTTC
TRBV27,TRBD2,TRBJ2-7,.,CASSPSGGARGEQYF,TGTGCCAGCAGTCCGAGCGGGGGGGCTCGAGGCGAGCAGTACTTC
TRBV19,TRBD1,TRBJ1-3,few,CASSTDRAAGNTIYF,TGTGCCAGTAGTACGGACAGGGCCGCTGGAAACACCATATATTTT
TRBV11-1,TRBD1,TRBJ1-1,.,CASSFRQGGTEAFF,TGTGCCAGCAGCTTTAGACAGGGAGGCACTGAAGCTTTCTTT
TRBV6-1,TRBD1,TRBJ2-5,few,CASSAGTGWETQYF,TGTGCCAGCAGCGCCGGGACAGGGTGGGAGACCCAGTACTTC
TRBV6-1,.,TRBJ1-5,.,CASSGPGGGNQPQHF,TGTGCCAGCAGTGGGCCTGGCGGGGGCAATCAGCCCCAGCATTTT
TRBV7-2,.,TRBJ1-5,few,CASSSGGRINQPQHF,TGTGCCAGCAGCTCCGGCGGTCGTATCAATCAGCCCCAGCATTTT
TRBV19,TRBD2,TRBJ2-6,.,CASAGRQGRSGANVLTF,TGTGCCAGTGCCGGGAGGCAGGGACGCTCTGGGGCCAACGTCCTGACTTTC